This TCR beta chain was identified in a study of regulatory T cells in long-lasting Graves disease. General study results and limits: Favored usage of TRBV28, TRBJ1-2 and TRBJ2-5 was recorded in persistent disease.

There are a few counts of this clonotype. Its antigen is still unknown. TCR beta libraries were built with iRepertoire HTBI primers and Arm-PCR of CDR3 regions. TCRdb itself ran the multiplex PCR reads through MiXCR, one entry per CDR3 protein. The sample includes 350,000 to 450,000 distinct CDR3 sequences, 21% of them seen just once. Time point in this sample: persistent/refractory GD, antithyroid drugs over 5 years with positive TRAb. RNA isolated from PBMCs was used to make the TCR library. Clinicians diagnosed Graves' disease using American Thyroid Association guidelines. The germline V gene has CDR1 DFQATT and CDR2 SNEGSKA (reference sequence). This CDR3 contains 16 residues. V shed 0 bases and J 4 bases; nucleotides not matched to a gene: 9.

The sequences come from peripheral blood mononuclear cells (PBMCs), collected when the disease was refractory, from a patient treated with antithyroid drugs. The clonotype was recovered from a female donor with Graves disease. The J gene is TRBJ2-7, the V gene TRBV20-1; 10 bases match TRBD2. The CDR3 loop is CSARDLRGLAPYEQYF. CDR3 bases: TGCAGTGCTAGAGATTTACGGGGACTAGCGCCTTACGAGCAGTACTTC.